A selection of T cell receptor beta chains follows, all from one sample in a study of T cells after yellow fever vaccination. TCRdb fed the 5' RACE reads into MiXCR, producing one record per CDR3 protein. The repertoire holds 150,000 to 200,000 distinct CDR3 sequences, more than 9.5% seen once, with 35% to 45% in the top ten. The sample consisted of CD8+ T cells sorted from PBMCs, taken 15 days after the yellow fever booster vaccination. The receptors were gathered from a man aged 18 to 29 who received the YFV17D yellow fever vaccine. Both conserved end residues are part of each CDR3. The D gene is left open where the match is weak. Rows may omit the clone size; those that give it use once, few, many or a size class.

NA	TRBJ2-7	NA	TRBV4-3	CASSQAWTDTYEQYF	TGCGCCAGCAGCCAGGCTTGGACGGATACCTACGAGCAGTACTTC
NA	TRBJ2-1	NA	TRBV4-2	CASSQGDRLSYNEQFF	TGTGCCAGCAGCCAAGGCGACAGGTTATCCTACAATGAGCAGTTCTTC
few	TRBJ2-1	NA	TRBV29-1	CSVGHYNEQFF	TGCAGCGTTGGTCACTACAATGAGCAGTTCTTC
NA	TRBJ2-7	NA	TRBV3-2	CASSSRHRSHEQYF	TGTGCCAGCAGCTCACGCCACAGGTCACACGAGCAGTACTTC
few	TRBJ2-3	NA	TRBV10-3	CAISELGFGRSTDTQYF	TGTGCCATCAGTGAGTTGGGATTTGGACGTAGCACAGATACGCAGTATTTT
few	TRBJ1-2	NA	TRBV9	CASSVGGSLLDGYTF	TGTGCCAGCAGCGTAGGTGGCTCTCTTTTAGATGGCTACACCTTC
NA	TRBJ2-2	NA	TRBV4-1	CASSPPIGTGELFF	TGCGCCAGCAGCCCACCTATCGGGACCGGGGAGCTGTTTTTT
few	TRBJ2-7	TRBD1	TRBV29-1	CSVRTGDPNEQYF	TGCAGCGTCCGGACAGGGGATCCGAACGAGCAGTACTTC
few	TRBJ2-7	NA	TRBV6-6	CASSHRDIYEQYF	TGTGCCAGCAGCCATAGGGACATTTACGAGCAGTACTTC
NA	TRBJ2-1	TRBD1	TRBV3-1	CASSQAGTGFNNEQFF	TGTGCCAGCAGCCAAGCCGGGACAGGATTTAACAATGAGCAGTTCTTC
NA	TRBJ2-7	TRBD1	TRBV6-2/TRBV6-3	CASSYSTSSGQGGDEQYF	TGTGCCAGCAGTTACTCGACGTCCTCTGGACAGGGGGGGGACGAGCAGTACTTC
NA	TRBJ1-1	NA	TRBV4-1	CASSQDEGIGTEAFF	TGCGCCAGCAGCCAAGATGAAGGGATTGGCACTGAAGCTTTCTTT
many	TRBJ2-7	TRBD1	TRBV29-1	CSVGPGQIYEQYF	TGCAGCGTTGGACCGGGACAGATCTACGAGCAGTACTTC
few	TRBJ1-3	TRBD1	TRBV12-3/TRBV12-4	CASSPPRQGTGNTIYF	TGTGCCAGCAGTCCCCCAAGACAGGGGACTGGAAACACCATATATTTT
NA	TRBJ2-3	TRBD2	TRBV3-1	CASSYRTRMGGDTQYF	TGTGCCAGCAGCTACCGGACTAGAATGGGTGGAGATACGCAGTATTTT
few	TRBJ2-3	NA	TRBV7-9	CASSPGHTTDTQYF	TGTGCCAGCAGCCCCGGACATACCACAGATACGCAGTATTTT
NA	TRBJ2-7	NA	TRBV7-9	CASSSPDADEQYF	TGTGCCAGCAGCTCCCCCGACGCGGACGAGCAGTACTTC